The source of this T cell receptor (beta chain) is a study of shared clonotypes between healthy human individuals. Overall study: A few men and a couple of women, aged 18 to 49, were donors.

Assay execution took place at the deep level. PBMC DNA, left unsorted, was sequenced on ten immunoSEQ deep assay plates. Sequenced by immunoSEQ multiplex PCR; TCRdb stores in-frame clones only, minus some. The table shows some 470,000 clones, with 70% to 80% occurring only once. Germline V gene sequence: CDR1 MNHNS, CDR2 SASEGT. The CDR3 loop spans 13 amino acids. Between the trimmed V and J ends, which lost 2 bases and 4 bases, there was a span of 7 bases. The study enrolled healthy HIV-negative adults without recent acute infections or vaccinations as donors. This TCR was recovered from a woman aged 35 to 49 in good health. Some clones in this sample may be carry-over from other donors' samples. Specimen: PBMCs. The chain has TRBV6-1 and TRBJ2-3; D gene ambiguous. CDR3 bases: TGTGCCAGCAGTGAAACTTTCGCAGATACGCAGTATTTT. It yields the protein CASSETFADTQYF.